The 31 T cell receptor beta chains in this list originate from one sample, sequenced in a study of blood T cells in healthy people across ages. Primers used in a second PCR of roughly 6 to 11 cycles were a sample-barcoded 5' primer and a J-beta primer mix. Via MiXCR, TCRdb re-called the 5' RACE reads, giving one row per CDR3 protein. The sample contains hundreds of thousands of distinct CDR3 sequences, roughly 49% of which appear only once. Sample: blood. The receptors were gathered from a woman aged 60 to 75 in good health.

This clonotype showed up just a few times. The chain has TRBV9 and TRBJ2-4, with 8 bases identical to TRBD2. The J call may be wrong; the DNA end is better matched by TRBJ2-7. This CDR3 spans 13 amino acids. Germline V gene lookup returns CDR1 SGDLS and CDR2 YYNGEE. CDR3 in amino acids: CASSVAGGDEQYF. CDR3 nucleotide sequence: TGTGCCAGCAGCGTAGCGGGAGGGGACGAGCAGTACTTC.

This clonotype was counted many times. The rearrangement links TRBV7-2 to TRBJ2-7, with TRBD2 identical over 11 bases. V shed 0 bases and J 2 bases; nucleotides not matched to a gene: 9. Looked up from germline, CDR1 is SGHTA and CDR2 is FQGNSA. The length of the CDR3 is 18 residues. Here the CDR3 reads CASSLAPGTSGSAYEQYF. The CDR3 nucleotides read TGTGCCAGCAGCTTAGCCCCCGGGACTAGCGGCTCTGCCTACGAGCAGTACTTC.

This clonotype was seen once. The chain employs TRBV20-1 and TRBJ2-7; 16 bases are a match to TRBD2. Germline V lookup: CDR1 DFQATT, CDR2 SNEGSKA (reference sequence). The CDR3 is 16 amino acids. The V gene end was trimmed by 1 base and the J gene end by 7 bases; junction bases not matched to a gene: 7. CDR3 sequence (DNA): TGCAGTGCTAGAGTTGGGACTAGCGGGAGGGCATGGGAGCAGTACTTC. Translated: CSARVGTSGRAWEQYF.

The chain joins TRBV6-2 or TRBV6-3 to TRBJ2-1, with 8 bases matching TRBD2. There are 14 residues in the CDR3. V lost 5 bases and J lost 14; bases outside the gene matches: 14. CDR1 is MNHEY, CDR2 SVGEGT, per germline. The CDR3 nucleotides are TGTGCCAGCAGTATGACCTCGGCGGGAGGTTGGAAGTTCTTC. Its protein is CASSMTSAGGWKFF.

V usage is TRBV15 and J usage is TRBJ1-5; D might be TRBD1 (5 bases). CDR3 length: 17 residues. Germline CDR1 LNHNV, CDR2 YYDKDF (reference sequence). The V end was cut by 0 bases, the J end by 6 bases, with 18 bases between. Written as DNA, the CDR3 is TGTGCCACCAGCAGAGAGAGGGGTGGGGGTCCGGGTCAGCCCCAGCATTTT. Protein product: CATSRERGGGPGQPQHF.

The sample holds one count of this clonotype. CDR3 bases: TGCAGCGTGGGAACCGGGGGGACCTACGAGCAGTACTTC. Its translation: CSVGTGGTYEQYF. J is TRBJ2-1 and V is TRBV29-1, with 7 nucleotides matching TRBD2. Matching the DNA end better, TRBJ2-7 makes the J call doubtful. The CDR3 length is 13 residues. Germline V lookup: CDR1 SQVTM, CDR2 ANQGSEA.

The V and J genes are TRBV5-1 and TRBJ1-2; possibly TRBD1 for D (5 bases). Between the trimmed V and J ends, which lost 4 bases and 7 bases, there was a span of 23 bases. The CDR3 extends over 16 amino acids. Germline V gene lookup returns CDR1 SGHRS and CDR2 YFSETQ. Here the CDR3 reads CASSRTGTPPMGGYTF. CDR3 DNA: TGCGCCAGCAGCAGGACCGGGACTCCCCCGATGGGTGGCTACACCTTC. Together with reference TRBV5-1 and TRBJ1-2, the CDR3 gives the full variable domain: KAGVTQTPRYLIKTRGQQVTLSCSPISGHRSVSWYQQTPGQGLQFLFEYFSETQRNKGNFPGRFSGRQFSNSRSEMNVSTLELGDSALYLCASSRTGTPPMGGYTFGSGTRLTVV.

This clonotype has a handful of counts. V gene TRBV29-1 combines with J gene TRBJ1-1; D might be TRBD1 (5 bases). The V and J ends lost 4 bases and 0 bases respectively, with 9 bases between them. The V gene's germline CDR1 is SQVTM and CDR2 ANQGSEA. This CDR3 region has 13 residues. The CDR3 nucleotides are TGCAGCGTTGCTGCGACAGTGAACACTGAAGCTTTCTTT. Translation: CSVAATVNTEAFF.

The chain uses TRBV10-3 and TRBJ2-5; 10 nucleotides align to TRBD1. Germline values: CDR1 ENHRY, CDR2 SYGVKD. V gave up 6 bases and J gave up 3 bases; unmatched junction bases: 7. The CDR3 has 15 amino acids. The CDR3: CAISLTGQGKETQYF. DNA for the CDR3: TGTGCCATCAGCCTAACGGGACAGGGGAAAGAGACCCAGTACTTC.

V usage is TRBV28 and J usage is TRBJ2-4; no reliable D call. TRBJ2-7 explains the end of the DNA better; the J call may be wrong. This CDR3 region has 12 residues. Per the germline V gene, CDR1 is MDHEN and CDR2 is SYDVKM. CDR3 coding DNA: TGTGCCAGCAGTTTTATGCGTTACGAGCAGTACTTC. Residues: CASSFMRYEQYF.

The V and J genes are TRBV28 and TRBJ1-2; the D is unclear. The CDR3 length is 13 residues. Germline V gene sequence: CDR1 MDHEN, CDR2 SYDVKM. Trimming took off 7 bases at V and 3 bases at J, with 12 bases between the two ends. The CDR3 DNA is TGTGCCAGCAAAGTGAGCCTATACTATGGCTACACCTTC. The encoded protein is CASKVSLYYGYTF.

V and J are TRBV28 and TRBJ2-2; D remains unclear. The CDR3 length is 13 residues. Trimming cost V 7 bases and J 2 bases, with 8 bases left between them. In germline, CDR1 is MDHEN, CDR2 SYDVKM. In DNA form, the CDR3 reads TGTGCCAGCATCGCTGGCAACACCGGGGAGCTGTTTTTT. It encodes CASIAGNTGELFF.

V usage is TRBV13 and J usage is TRBJ2-5; TRBD1 might be the D (6 bases). The assigned J gene may be wrong: the sequence end matches TRBJ2-7 better. The CDR3 is 15 amino acids. Germline-derived CDR1 and CDR2 are PRHDT and FYEKMQ (reference sequence). The CDR3 DNA sequence: TGTGCCAGCAGCTTAGACAGGGATCGAGTCTACGAGCAGTACTTC. This codes for CASSLDRDRVYEQYF.

The genes are TRBV28 and TRBJ2-3, with TRBD1 as a possible D gene (5 bases). Trimming cost V 3 bases and J 4 bases, with 11 bases left between them. The CDR3 covers 14 residues. Germline lookup yields CDR1 MDHEN and CDR2 SYDVKM. This CDR3 is CASSFIRRADTQYF. The CDR3 DNA sequence: TGTGCCAGCAGTTTCATCCGCAGGGCAGATACGCAGTATTTT.

V usage is TRBV7-9 and J usage is TRBJ1-1; D unresolved. The CDR3 is 13 residues long. CDR1 is SEHNR and CDR2 is FQNEAQ in the germline V gene (reference sequence). Trimming removed 5 bases from V and 1 base from J, with 8 bases in between. As DNA, the CDR3 is TGTGCCAGCAGCGGGCGGAGGAACACTGAAGCTTTCTTT. Protein product: CASSGRRNTEAFF.

This chain uses TRBV5-4 with TRBJ2-1; D possibly corresponds to TRBD2 (7 bases). Trimming pared 0 bases from V and 0 bases from J, leaving 10 bases between. The CDR3 sequence is 16 residues long. Germline assignment: CDR1 SGHNT and CDR2 YYREEE (reference sequence). Here the CDR3 reads CASSLGGGDSYNEQFF. CDR3 coding DNA: TGTGCCAGCAGCTTGGGAGGGGGGGACTCCTACAATGAGCAGTTCTTC.

The chain uses TRBV4-1 and TRBJ2-5; TRBD1 matches at 9 bases. Germline V lookup: CDR1 MGHRA, CDR2 YSYEKL. This CDR3 is built from 14 residues. With 1 base clipped from V and 5 bases from J, the junction kept 2 bases outside the gene matches. CDR3 in amino acids: CASSQGDRVETQYF. The CDR3 nucleotides read TGCGCCAGCAGCCAAGGGGACAGGGTTGAGACCCAGTACTTC.

The genes are TRBV12-3 or TRBV12-4 and TRBJ2-3; a possible D gene is TRBD2 (5 bases). V shed 6 bases and J shed 4 bases, with 20 bases lying between them. CDR3 size: 16 residues. The CDR3 here is CASSPSSRGRADTQYF. In DNA, the CDR3 is TGTGCCAGCAGCCCATCAAGCAGAGGGAGAGCAGATACGCAGTATTTT.

The CDR3 here is CASSSEAYEQYF. The CDR3 coding sequence is TGTGCCAGCAGTAGTGAAGCCTACGAGCAGTACTTC. The chain is built from TRBV28 and TRBJ2-7; the D is unclear. CDR1 is MDHEN and CDR2 is SYDVKM in the germline V gene. The length of the CDR3 is 12 residues. V was clipped by 5 bases and J by 2 bases, with 7 bases between them.

This clonotype occurred a few times. This chain links TRBV7-2 with TRBJ2-1, with a tentative D call TRBD2 (5 bases). CDR1 and CDR2 (germline): SGHTA, FQGNSA. The CDR3 loop spans 13 amino acids. Trimming removed 8 bases at V and 1 base at J, with 9 bases between. The CDR3 is CASEGGSYNEQFF. CDR3 in DNA: TGTGCCAGCGAGGGTGGATCCTACAATGAGCAGTTCTTC. The full variable domain, with the rest looked up from reference TRBV7-2 and TRBJ2-1, is GAGVSQSPSNKVTEKGKDVELRCDPISGHTALYWYRQSLGQGLEFLIYFQGNSAPDKSGLPSDRFSAERTGGSVSTLTIQRTQQEDSAVYLCASEGGSYNEQFFGPGTRLTVL.

This clonotype was recorded many times. The genes are TRBV29-1 and TRBJ1-2; weak D call: TRBD1 (5 bases). V was shortened by 4 bases and J by 4 bases, with 25 bases between the two germline ends. The V gene's germline CDR1 is SQVTM and CDR2 ANQGSEA. The CDR3 covers 17 residues. CDR3 coding DNA: TGCAGCGTTGGCCCCGCTTCGGGGGTAGGGCGCGGCTATGGCTACACCTTC. Encoded protein: CSVGPASGVGRGYGYTF. The full variable domain, in which reference TRBV29-1 and TRBJ1-2 provide the parts outside the CDR3, is SAVISQKPSRDICQRGTSLTIQCQVDSQVTMMFWYRQQPGQSLTLIATANQGSEATYESGFVIDKFPISRPNLTFSTLTVSNMSPEDSSIYLCSVGPASGVGRGYGYTFGSGTRLTVV.

V is TRBV11-2 and J is TRBJ2-7, with 7 bases that match TRBD1. The CDR3 runs 15 residues. V dropped 2 bases and J dropped 1; count of bases not matched to a gene: 5. Germline V gene data show CDR1 as SGHAT and CDR2 as FQNNGV. The CDR3 reads CASSLSPGQSYEQYF. For the CDR3, the DNA is TGTGCCAGCAGCTTATCCCCGGGACAGTCCTACGAGCAGTACTTC.

This clonotype was recorded a few times. The chain has TRBV10-3 and TRBJ2-7, with 7 bases identical to TRBD2. CDR1 and CDR2 (germline): ENHRY, SYGVKD. There are 12 residues in the CDR3. V shed 6 bases and J 4 bases; nucleotides not matched to a gene: 3. The DNA for the CDR3 is TGTGCCATCAGAGATAGCGGGTACGAGCAGTACTTC. Its protein is CAIRDSGYEQYF.

This chain connects TRBV7-3 to TRBJ2-5; D may be TRBD2 (5 bases). Trimming left V 0 bases short and J 3 bases short, with 11 bases between. Germline V gene lookup returns CDR1 SGHTA and CDR2 FQGTGA. The CDR3 contains 15 residues. CDR3 sequence: CASSLTGNREETQYF. The DNA of the CDR3 is TGTGCCAGCAGCTTAACCGGGAATAGGGAAGAGACCCAGTACTTC. The complete variable domain, with remaining parts taken from reference TRBV7-3 and TRBJ2-5, reads GAGVSQTPSNKVTEKGKYVELRCDPISGHTALYWYRQSLGQGPEFLIYFQGTGAADDSGLPNDRFFAVRPEGSVSTLKIQRTERGDSAVYLCASSLTGNREETQYFGPGTRLLVL.

This clonotype was detected many times. The rearrangement links TRBV5-1 to TRBJ2-5, with a possible D match to TRBD1 (6 bases). Trimming cost V 3 bases and J 11 bases, with 14 bases left between them. This CDR3 spans 12 amino acids. Germline CDR1 and CDR2: SGHRS and YFSETQ. The CDR3 spells CASSYAGEEQYF. DNA of the CDR3: TGCGCCAGCAGCTACGCAGGGGAAGAGCAGTACTTC.

In this sample, this clonotype turned up a few times. The rearrangement joins TRBV6-5 to TRBJ1-1, with a possible D match to TRBD1 (6 bases). The CDR3 extends over 14 amino acids. The germline V gene has CDR1 MNHEY and CDR2 SVGAGI. The V and J ends lost 5 bases and 1 base respectively, with 11 bases between them. In DNA, the CDR3 is TGTGCCAGCAGTCAGGGGCCCAGGAACACTGAAGCTTTCTTT. Its translation is CASSQGPRNTEAFF.

J is TRBJ1-2 and V is TRBV2, with a possible D match to TRBD1 (5 bases). CDR1 and CDR2 (germline): SNHLY, FYNNEI. With 0 bases removed from V and 7 bases from J, the gap between germline ends came to 9 bases. The CDR3 spans 13 residues. CDR3 amino acids: CASSEALRAGYTF. In nucleotides, the CDR3 is TGTGCCAGCAGTGAAGCCCTCAGGGCTGGCTACACCTTC.

The chain joins TRBV30 to TRBJ1-1, with no clear D. Germline lookup yields CDR1 GTSNPN and CDR2 SVGIG (reference sequence). The CDR3 is 12 residues long. Trimming removed 7 bases from V and 2 bases from J, with 11 bases in between. The CDR3: CAYLRANTEAFF. CDR3 in DNA: TGTGCCTACTTAAGGGCTAACACTGAAGCTTTCTTT.

V gene TRBV20-1 combines with J gene TRBJ2-7; 10 bases are shared with TRBD1. V lost 3 bases, J lost 2 bases, and 4 bases stayed unmatched. Per germline, CDR1 DFQATT and CDR2 SNEGSKA (reference sequence). This CDR3 has 14 amino acids. CDR3 sequence: CSARGQGRTYEQYF. In nucleotides, the CDR3 is TGCAGTGCTAGGGGACAGGGGAGGACCTACGAGCAGTACTTC.

Only one count was recorded for this clonotype. The J gene is TRBJ1-1, the V gene TRBV5-1, with 9 nucleotides matching TRBD1. The CDR3 is 14 residues long. CDR1 is SGHRS, CDR2 YFSETQ, per germline. V was clipped by 5 bases and J by 7 bases; unmatched bases: 9. The CDR3 sequence is CASRAGQGVYEAFF. CDR3 nucleotide sequence: TGCGCCAGCAGAGCGGGACAGGGAGTGTATGAAGCTTTCTTT.

The chain recombines TRBV6-2 or TRBV6-3 with TRBJ1-2; TRBD1 aligns across 8 bases. Germline V gene lookup returns CDR1 MNHEY and CDR2 SVGEGT. V shed 0 bases, J shed 7 bases, and the junction held 10 bases outside the gene matches. CDR3 length equals 16 residues. CDR3 nucleotides: TGTGCCAGCAGTTACTCGCGGACAGGGCTGGAGAGTGGCTACACCTTC. This codes for CASSYSRTGLESGYTF.